This entry lists 9 T cell receptor beta chains sequenced from one sample in a study of CD8+ T cells in alopecia areata. Isolated RNA was reverse transcribed into cDNA used as the sequencing template. Clones were read by immunoSEQ multiplex PCR, and TCRdb kept only the in-frame ones, dropping some. The data contain some 51,000 clones, over 95% of them singletons. The material sequenced was CD8+ T cells sorted from blood, taken at week 0. The receptors derive from a human donor with alopecia areata.

This chain uses TRBV11-2 with TRBJ1-5; no clear D gene. Deletions cut 1 base from V and 6 bases from J, with 7 bases between. The germline V gene has CDR1 SGHAT and CDR2 FQNNGV. The CDR3 spans 13 residues. The CDR3 region has the DNA TGTGCCAGCAGCTTAGGGGGTCGTCAGCCCCAGCATTTT. It encodes CASSLGGRQPQHF.

The rearrangement uses TRBV5-6 and TRBJ2-3, with a weak D call TRBD2 (5 bases). This CDR3 is 16 amino acids long. V was trimmed by 0 bases and J by 5 bases, leaving 16 bases between them. In germline, CDR1 is SGHDT, CDR2 YYEEEE. The chain's CDR3 is CASSLVSEGFGDTQYF. The CDR3 region has the DNA TGTGCCAGCAGCTTGGTTAGCGAGGGCTTCGGAGATACGCAGTATTTT. The whole variable domain, filled in from reference TRBV5-6 and TRBJ2-3, reads DAGVTQSPTHLIKTRGQQVTLRCSPKSGHDTVSWYQQALGQGPQFIFQYYEEEERQRGNFPDRFSGHQFPNYSSELNVNALLLGDSALYLCASSLVSEGFGDTQYFGPGTRLTVL.

V is TRBV4-2 and J is TRBJ2-7; D is uncertain. Germline CDR1 reads LGHNA; CDR2 reads YNFKEQ. V gave up 0 bases and J gave up 4 bases, with 13 bases separating them. There are 15 residues in the CDR3. This CDR3 is CASSQDRVQSYEQYF. CDR3 DNA sequence: TGTGCCAGCAGCCAAGATAGGGTACAGTCGTACGAGCAGTACTTC.

The V call is TRBV7-2, the J call TRBJ2-3; D is unresolved. CDR3 length: 16 amino acids. The V and J ends lost 1 base and 4 bases respectively, with 15 bases between them. The V gene's germline CDR1 is SGHTA and CDR2 FQGNSA. The DNA of the CDR3 is TGTGCCAGCAGCTTAGAGGGCTCCCTCCCCGCAGATACGCAGTATTTT. Translated: CASSLEGSLPADTQYF.

This clone was recorded once. This chain joins TRBV5-1 and TRBJ2-5, with D perhaps given as TRBD1 or TRBD2 (5 bases each). Trimming took 1 base from V and 1 from J, leaving 14 bases between them. This CDR3 is built from 16 residues. CDR1 and CDR2 (germline): SGHRS, YFSETQ. CDR3 DNA sequence: TGCGCCAGCAGCTTGTATCAGGGAGTAGGCCAAGAGACCCAGTACTTC. Translating gives CASSLYQGVGQETQYF.

The chain joins TRBV5-1 to TRBJ1-2, with D unclear. Germline V CDR1 and CDR2: SGHRS, YFSETQ. V lost 1 base, J lost 3 bases, and 10 bases lay in between. The CDR3 contains 14 residues. CDR3 sequence: CASSLPGTDYGYTF. Here the CDR3 DNA reads TGCGCCAGCAGCTTGCCGGGTACGGACTATGGCTACACCTTC. The variable domain in full, completed from reference TRBV5-1 and TRBJ1-2, reads KAGVTQTPRYLIKTRGQQVTLSCSPISGHRSVSWYQQTPGQGLQFLFEYFSETQRNKGNFPGRFSGRQFSNSRSEMNVSTLELGDSALYLCASSLPGTDYGYTFGSGTRLTVV.

This chain uses TRBV4-1 with TRBJ2-1, with D maybe TRBD2 (6 bases). Germline V gives CDR1 MGHRA, CDR2 YSYEKL. CDR3 length: 13 amino acids. Deletions cut 4 bases from V and 7 bases from J, with 11 bases between. The chain's CDR3 is CASSPWAGNEQFF. The CDR3 nucleotides are TGCGCCAGCAGCCCTTGGGCGGGGAATGAGCAGTTCTTC.

The CDR3 loop is CASSEAGQVDTQYF. The CDR3 DNA is TGTGCCAGCAGTGAGGCAGGGCAGGTAGATACGCAGTATTTT. The chain combines TRBV2 with TRBJ2-3; D perhaps matches TRBD1 (5 bases). V lost 3 bases and J lost 5, with 12 bases in between. CDR3 size: 14 residues. Germline V gives CDR1 SNHLY, CDR2 FYNNEI.

For this clone: This same CDR3 is encoded by further DNA sequences in the sample. V is TRBV4-1 and J is TRBJ2-3, with D maybe TRBD2 (5 bases). V shed 1 base and J shed 3 bases, with 11 bases lying between them. The germline CDR1 and CDR2 sequences are MGHRA and YSYEKL. The CDR3 has 15 residues. CDR3 residues: CASSQVPGSTDTQYF. As DNA, the CDR3 is TGCGCCAGCAGCCAAGTTCCGGGAAGTACAGATACGCAGTATTTT.